This T cell receptor (beta chain) was observed in a study of shared clonotypes between healthy human individuals. Comment on this clone: Its antigen is unidentified.

CD4+ cells were split into CD45RA+ naive and CD45RA-negative memory subsets. In the original processing: ImmunoSEQ only sent back junction sequences with no quality scores, so filtering was done differently. Sequenced by immunoSEQ multiplex PCR; TCRdb stores in-frame clones only, minus some. That table supplies the V and J calls and clone size; D and trimming were determined from the DNA. This table has roughly 2 million clones, nearly 97% appearing once. Broader study findings: Larger estimated richness was generally recorded for naive subsets relative to memory subsets.

J was trimmed by 6 bases and V by 4 bases; bases with no gene match: 9. Germline CDR1 and CDR2: MNHEY and SMNVEV (reference sequence). The CDR3 sequence is 16 residues long. The receptor was isolated from a man between 18 and 35 years old in good health. Sequencing was performed on naive CD4+ T cells sorted from blood. Subset denoted: CD45RA+ positively selected. J is TRBJ2-1 and V is TRBV27, with TRBD2 matching over 10 bases. The CDR3 DNA follows: TGTGCCAGCAGTTGGGAACTAGCGGGACGTGGCAATGAGCAGTTCTTC. It codes for CASSWELAGRGNEQFF.